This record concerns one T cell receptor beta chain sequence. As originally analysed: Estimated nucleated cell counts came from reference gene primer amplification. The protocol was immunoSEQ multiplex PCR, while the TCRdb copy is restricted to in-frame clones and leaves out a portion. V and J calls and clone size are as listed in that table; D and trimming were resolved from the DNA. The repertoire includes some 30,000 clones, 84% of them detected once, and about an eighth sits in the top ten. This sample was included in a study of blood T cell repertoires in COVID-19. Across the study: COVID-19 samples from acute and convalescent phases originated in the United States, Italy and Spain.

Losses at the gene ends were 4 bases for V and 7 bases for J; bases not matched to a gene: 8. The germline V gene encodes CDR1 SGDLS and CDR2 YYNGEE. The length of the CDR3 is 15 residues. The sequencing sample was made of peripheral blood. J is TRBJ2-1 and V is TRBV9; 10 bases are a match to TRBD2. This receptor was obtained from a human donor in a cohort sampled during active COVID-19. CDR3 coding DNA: TGTGCCAGCAGCTTCGGGAGAGCGGGGGGGAATGAGCAGTTCTTC. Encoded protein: CASSFGRAGGNEQFF.